The 3 T cell receptor beta chains given below trace back to one sample, sequenced in a study of early T cells in non-severe SARS-CoV-2 infection (dated by TCRdb to the early 2020s). The library came from 5' RACE. Sequencing instrument: NextSeq 500. The raw public reads went through TCRdb reprocessing: fastp at Q25, MiXCR clone calling, in-frame beta chains kept. Identical CDR3 protein sequences are pooled into one entry, listed with their most common genes and DNA. This sample lists approximately 70,000 distinct CDR3 sequences; approximately 13% were detected once. The ten largest clones add up to less than 3.5% of the sample. The source material was whole blood, sampled at baseline. These receptors all stem from an adult who was a healthcare worker with PCR-confirmed SARS-CoV-2 infection or an uninfected control (not recorded which).

The chain employs TRBV11-2 and TRBJ2-1; 8 bases fit TRBD2. V lost 2 bases, J lost 7 bases, and 7 bases stayed unmatched. This CDR3 has 15 residues. From germline, CDR1 is SGHAT and CDR2 FQNNGV. CDR3 nucleotides: TGTGCCAGCAGCTTACTCGGGGGGGCCTGGAATGAGCAGTTCTTC. This translates into CASSLLGGAWNEQFF.

The chain uses TRBV11-3 and TRBJ2-1; 9 bases map to TRBD1. V trimming: 4 bases; J trimming: 7 bases; junction bases outside the gene matches: 8. CDR3 length: 15 residues. In germline, CDR1 is SGHNT, CDR2 YENEEA. CDR3 region: CASSSGQGVSNEQFF. The CDR3 DNA sequence: TGTGCCAGCAGCTCGGGACAGGGTGTCTCGAATGAGCAGTTCTTC.

This CDR3 is CSVASWGMSGELFF. The CDR3 DNA is TGCAGCGTAGCATCATGGGGCATGTCCGGGGAGCTGTTTTTT. The chain links TRBV29-1 to TRBJ2-2; D may be TRBD1 (5 bases). Germline CDR1 is SQVTM and CDR2 is ANQGSEA. The CDR3 runs 14 residues. Trimming took 6 bases from V and 6 from J, leaving 17 bases between them.